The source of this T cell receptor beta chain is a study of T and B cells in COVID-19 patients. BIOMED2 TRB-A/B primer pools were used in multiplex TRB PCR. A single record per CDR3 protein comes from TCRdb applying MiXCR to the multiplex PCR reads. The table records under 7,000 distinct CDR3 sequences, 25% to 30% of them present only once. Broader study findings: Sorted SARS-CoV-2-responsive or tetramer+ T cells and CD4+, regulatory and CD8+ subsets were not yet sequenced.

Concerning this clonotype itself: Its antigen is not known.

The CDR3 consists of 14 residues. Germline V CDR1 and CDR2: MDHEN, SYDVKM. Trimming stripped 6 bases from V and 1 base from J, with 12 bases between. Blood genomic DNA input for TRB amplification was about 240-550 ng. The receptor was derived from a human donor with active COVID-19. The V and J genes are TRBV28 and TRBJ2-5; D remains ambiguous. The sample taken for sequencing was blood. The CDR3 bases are TGTGCCAGCAGCCCTCTCCCGAGCCAAGAGACCCAGTACTTC. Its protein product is CASSPLPSQETQYF.